Sequencing of this TCR beta chain was carried out in a study of PD-1 blockade in mismatch repair-deficient tumors. Notes on this clone: Its antigen is still unknown.

Some clones are missing from TCRdb's copy, which holds only in-frame ones; the method was immunoSEQ multiplex PCR. The sample shows more than 90,000 clones, about 83% of them seen only once. Study-wide results and caveats: After pembrolizumab, tumor-resident clones rose rapidly, then generally contracted before radiologic responses.

The CDR3 runs to 15 residues. J gave up 1 base and V 6 bases, and 7 bases lay outside the gene matches. Germline CDR1 SGHTA, CDR2 FQGNSA. The V and J genes are TRBV7-2 and TRBJ2-7; the match to TRBD2 covers 9 bases. The clonotype originates from an adult with mismatch repair-deficient cancer. The source was peripheral blood, collected 60 to 65 weeks after starting pembrolizumab. The CDR3 nucleotides are TGTGCCAGCAGTTCGCAAGCGGGAGGTTCCTACGAGCAGTACTTC. Translating it yields CASSSQAGGSYEQYF. The full variable domain, completed using reference TRBV7-2 and TRBJ2-7, is GAGVSQSPSNKVTEKGKDVELRCDPISGHTALYWYRQSLGQGLEFLIYFQGNSAPDKSGLPSDRFSAERTGGSVSTLTIQRTQQEDSAVYLCASSSQAGGSYEQYFGPGTRLTVT.